This TCR beta chain was documented in a study of beta chain features in type 1 diabetes. Worth noting for this clone: Its target is unknown.

Notes on the study in general: TCRB CDR3s from Type 1 diabetes patients were moderately but significantly shorter in all four CD4+ subsets.

Sequencing targeted expressed TCRB transcripts, as all isolated RNA had been reverse transcribed. The method was immunoSEQ multiplex PCR; TCRdb's version includes in-frame clones alone and lacks a portion of them. The sample shows about 270,000 clones, around 15% of them seen only once. Germline CDR1 is MDHEN and CDR2 is SYDVKM. Trimming took 2 bases from V and 10 from J, leaving 11 bases between them. The CDR3 runs to 13 residues. Sequences were obtained from naive CD4+ T cells from blood. The sequence derives from a man aged 30 to 39 with type 1 diabetes. The V gene is TRBV28, the J gene TRBJ1-4; D is unclear. The CDR3 DNA follows: TGTGCCAGCAGTTTAGAGCAGCAGCGAAAACTGTTTTTT. It is translated as CASSLEQQRKLFF.